This TCR beta chain was found in a study of radiation and T cells in renal cell carcinoma. Study at large: Nephrectomy followed 15 Gy stereotactic body radiation by 4 weeks.

General study points: Without pretreatment biopsies, baseline tumor clonotype presence was undetermined.

Method: immunoSEQ multiplex PCR; TCRdb's copy keeps in-frame clones and lacks some. The sample yields roughly 130,000 clones, around 90% seen once. Described time point: blood 2 weeks post-SBRT. Described treatment: 15 Gy SBRT to primary tumor, nephrectomy 4 weeks later. Points on this clone: Its antigen is not known.

Trimming cost V 3 bases and J 0 bases, with 9 bases left between them. Germline CDR1 and CDR2: SEHNR and FQNEAQ (reference sequence). The CDR3 sequence is 15 residues long. The chain links TRBV7-9 to TRBJ2-1, with a possible D match to TRBD1 (5 bases). This specimen consisted of blood, obtained from a patient whose treatment included radiotherapy and nephrectomy. The sequence was collected from a woman aged 65 to 85 with renal cell carcinoma. CDR3 in DNA: TGTGCCAGCAGCTTCAGCAGGGTCTCCTACAATGAGCAGTTCTTC. Encoded protein: CASSFSRVSYNEQFF.